This TCR beta chain was recovered during a study of T cells after yellow fever vaccination. Overall study findings and caveats: After the booster, nearly 98% of CD4 and around nine tenths of CD8 primary-response clones were re-detected. Weaker overall, the secondary response nonetheless peaked faster (day 5 versus 15).

V was clipped by 5 bases and J by 7 bases; unmatched bases: 9. The V gene's germline CDR1 is SGHNT and CDR2 YYREEE (reference sequence). The CDR3 is 16 residues long. MiXCR, applied by TCRdb to the 5' RACE reads, yields one record per CDR3 protein. The repertoire holds 600,000 to 750,000 distinct CDR3 sequences, roughly 12% seen once, with approximately 15% in the top ten. Concerning this clonotype: Its antigen is undetermined.

The clonotype originates from a man under 40 who received the YFV17D yellow fever vaccine. Sequenced here: PBMCs, sampled on the day of the yellow fever booster vaccination. The chain links TRBV5-4 to TRBJ2-1; 13 bases are shared with TRBD2. The CDR3 here is CASRIELAGGKNEQFF. The DNA of the CDR3 is TGTGCCAGCAGGATAGAACTAGCGGGAGGGAAGAATGAGCAGTTCTTC. The full variable domain, rest sourced from reference TRBV5-4 and TRBJ2-1, is ETGVTQSPTHLIKTRGQQVTLRCSSQSGHNTVSWYQQALGQGPQFIFQYYREEENGRGNFPPRFSGLQFPNYSSELNVNALELDDSALYLCASRIELAGGKNEQFFGPGTRLTVL.